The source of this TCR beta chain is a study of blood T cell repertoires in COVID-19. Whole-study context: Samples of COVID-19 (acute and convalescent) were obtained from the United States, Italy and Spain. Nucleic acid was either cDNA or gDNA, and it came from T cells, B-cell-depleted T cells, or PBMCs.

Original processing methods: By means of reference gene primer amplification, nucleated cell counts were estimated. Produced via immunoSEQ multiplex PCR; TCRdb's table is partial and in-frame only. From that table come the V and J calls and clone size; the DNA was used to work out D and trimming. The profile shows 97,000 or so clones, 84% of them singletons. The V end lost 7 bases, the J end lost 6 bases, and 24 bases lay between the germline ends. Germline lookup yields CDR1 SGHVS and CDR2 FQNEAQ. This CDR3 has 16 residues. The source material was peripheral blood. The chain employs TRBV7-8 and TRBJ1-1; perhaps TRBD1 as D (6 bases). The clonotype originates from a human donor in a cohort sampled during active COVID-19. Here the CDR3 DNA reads TGTGCCAGCACTTCACCATACAGGGAAGTAAGGGCTGAAGCTTTCTTT. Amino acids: CASTSPYREVRAEAFF. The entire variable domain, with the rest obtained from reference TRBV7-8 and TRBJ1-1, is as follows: GAGVSQSPRYKVAKRGQDVALRCDPISGHVSLFWYQQALGQGPEFLTYFQNEAQLDKSGLPSDRFFAERPEGSVSTLKIQRTQQEDSAVYLCASTSPYREVRAEAFFGQGTRLTVV.